These 10 T cell receptor beta chains originate from one sample sequenced in a study of shared clonotypes between healthy human individuals. TCRdb keeps only in-frame clones here, not all; method: immunoSEQ multiplex PCR. The data show fewer than 2.5 million clones, approximately 93% seen once. Sequencing was carried out using naive CD4+ T cells from PBMCs. The subset: CD45RA+ positively selected. These receptors originate from a man younger than 35 in good health. Some clones in this sample may be carry-over from other donors' samples.

This clone appeared a single time. The V call is TRBV5-1, the J call TRBJ2-7; D possibly matches TRBD1 or TRBD2 (5 bases each). V lost 4 bases and J 5 bases, leaving 19 bases between the germline ends. The germline V gene encodes CDR1 SGHRS and CDR2 YFSETQ. The CDR3 spans 15 residues. CDR3 sequence (DNA): TGCGCCAGCAGCCCCACTACCGGGTTGGGGGACGAGCAGTACTTC. Translation: CASSPTTGLGDEQYF.

V usage is TRBV28 and J usage is TRBJ2-1; TRBD2 is a possible D gene (5 bases). Germline V gives CDR1 MDHEN, CDR2 SYDVKM. Between the trimmed V and J ends, which lost 2 bases and 3 bases, there was a span of 14 bases. CDR3 length: 16 residues. Here the CDR3 DNA reads TGTGCCAGCAGTTTAGTAGGGAGAAAGCGCTACAATGAGCAGTTCTTC. As protein: CASSLVGRKRYNEQFF.

The chain joins TRBV19 to TRBJ1-3, with D maybe TRBD1 (6 bases). V was shortened by 6 bases and J by 0 bases, with 15 bases between the two germline ends. The CDR3 totals 16 residues. Germline V lookup: CDR1 LNHDA, CDR2 SQIVND (reference sequence). Here the CDR3 DNA reads TGTGCCAGTAGAGGTGCCGCCAGGGGCTCTGGAAACACCATATATTTT. Translating gives CASRGAARGSGNTIYF.

This clone was seen a single time. The chain links TRBV5-8 to TRBJ2-5; 9 bases are a match to TRBD2. The CDR3 consists of 16 residues. The germline V gene encodes CDR1 SGHTS and CDR2 YDEGEE. The ends lost 5 bases at V and 5 bases at J; junction bases unmatched: 13. The CDR3 here is CASRPGGLAYEETQYF. In DNA, the CDR3 is TGTGCCAGCAGGCCCGGGGGACTAGCATACGAGGAGACCCAGTACTTC.

This clone was counted once. The DNA for the CDR3 is TGTGCCAGCTCACGGTCGAACTTCCAAGAGACCCAGTACTTC. It encodes CASSRSNFQETQYF. V usage is TRBV18 and J usage is TRBJ2-5; D not certain. The CDR3 consists of 14 residues. With 4 bases removed from V and 1 base from J, the gap between germline ends came to 10 bases. Germline values: CDR1 KGHSH, CDR2 LQKENI.

A single count supports this clone. The rearrangement joins TRBV2 to TRBJ1-5; no reliable D call. Germline V gene data show CDR1 as SNHLY and CDR2 as FYNNEI. The CDR3 contains 17 residues. V dropped 4 bases and J dropped 1 base, with 17 bases sitting between them. This chain's CDR3 is CASSGQAHPRSNQPQHF. The CDR3 DNA is TGTGCCAGCAGTGGCCAGGCACACCCTCGGAGCAATCAGCCCCAGCATTTT.

The rearrangement uses TRBV5-1 and TRBJ1-2; no clear D gene. The CDR3 is made up of 13 amino acids. The V end lost 0 bases, the J end lost 8 bases, and 11 bases lay between the germline ends. From germline, CDR1 is SGHRS and CDR2 YFSETQ. The CDR3 DNA reads as TGCGCCAGCAGCTTGGGTGCCCAAGGAGGCTACACCTTC. Translation gives CASSLGAQGGYTF.

The chain couples TRBV27 to TRBJ1-1, with TRBD1 as a possible D gene (6 bases). Germline V gives CDR1 MNHEY, CDR2 SMNVEV (reference sequence). Trimming cost V 11 bases and J 0 bases, with 19 bases left between them. The CDR3 contains 15 residues. DNA for the CDR3: TGTGCCTCATGGGGGCGCCCCCTCATGAACACTGAAGCTTTCTTT. This codes for CASWGRPLMNTEAFF.

The CDR3 DNA reads TGTGCCAGCAGTTTGGACAGCTCGATCTATGGCTACACCTTC. It codes for CASSLDSSIYGYTF. The V and J genes are TRBV6-5 and TRBJ1-2; tentative D call: TRBD1 (6 bases). Germline V gene lookup returns CDR1 MNHEY and CDR2 SVGAGI. Trimming cost V 4 bases and J 4 bases, with 13 bases left between them. The CDR3 has 14 residues.

The chain carries TRBV28 and TRBJ2-1, with a weak D call TRBD2 (5 bases). Germline CDR1 and CDR2: MDHEN and SYDVKM. This CDR3 region has 11 residues. Trimming left V 4 bases short and J 14 bases short, with 12 bases between. The CDR3 sequence: CASSSRSDEFF. CDR3 sequence (DNA): TGTGCCAGCAGTTCTCGTAGCGATGAGTTCTTC.